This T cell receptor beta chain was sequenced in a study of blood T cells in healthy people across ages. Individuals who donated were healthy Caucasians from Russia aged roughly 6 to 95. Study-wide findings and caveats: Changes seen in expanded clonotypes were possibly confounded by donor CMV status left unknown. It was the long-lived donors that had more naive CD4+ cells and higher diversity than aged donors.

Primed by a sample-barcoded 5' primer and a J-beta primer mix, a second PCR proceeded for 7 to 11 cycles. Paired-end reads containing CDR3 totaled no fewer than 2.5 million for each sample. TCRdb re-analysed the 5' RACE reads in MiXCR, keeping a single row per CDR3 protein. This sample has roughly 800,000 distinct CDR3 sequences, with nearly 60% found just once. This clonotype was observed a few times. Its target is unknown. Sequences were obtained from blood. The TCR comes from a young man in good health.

The chain's CDR3 is CASPPVGLADNNEQFF. The DNA of the CDR3 is TGTGCCAGCCCCCCTGTGGGGCTAGCGGATAACAATGAGCAGTTCTTC. The chain uses TRBV6-6 and TRBJ2-1, with 7 bases matching TRBD2. CDR3 length: 16 amino acids. With 8 bases clipped from V and 5 bases from J, the junction kept 15 bases outside the gene matches. The V gene's germline CDR1 is MNHNY and CDR2 SVGAGI (reference sequence).